The 24 T cell receptor beta chains below were found in one sample sequenced in a study of shared clonotypes between healthy human individuals. Profiling relied on immunoSEQ multiplex PCR, and the TCRdb table lists in-frame clones only, not all of them. The table lists about 2 million clones, less than 95% of them singletons. Naive CD8 cells lacked CD45RO and underwent positive selection for CCR7, leaving out terminally differentiated effector memory CD45RA+ cells. Sequences were obtained from naive CD8+ T cells sorted from blood. The receptors stem from a man younger than 30 in good health.

The gene calls are TRBV9 and TRBJ2-1, with 9 nucleotides matching TRBD1. The germline V gene has CDR1 SGDLS and CDR2 YYNGEE. The V gene end was trimmed by 4 bases and the J gene end by 14 bases; junction bases not matched to a gene: 7. There are 12 residues in the CDR3. The CDR3 DNA reads as TGTGCCAGCAGCCCCCGACAGGGGGTCGAGTTCTTC. This codes for CASSPRQGVEFF.

The V call is TRBV27, the J call TRBJ2-1; 8 positions agree with TRBD1. Germline CDR1 MNHEY, CDR2 SMNVEV (reference sequence). This CDR3 has 13 residues. The CDR3 DNA reads TGTGCTTCCTACGACAGGGGCTACAATGAGCAGTTCTTC. This encodes CASYDRGYNEQFF.

Turning to this clone: The sample has other DNA sequences that encode this CDR3 too. V gene TRBV6-5 combines with J gene TRBJ2-7, with 9 bases fitting TRBD2. The trim removed 2 bases at V and 4 bases at J, leaving 3 bases unmatched. This CDR3 is 14 amino acids long. Germline V lookup: CDR1 MNHEY, CDR2 SVGAGI. The CDR3, as DNA: TGTGCCAGCAGTTACGATAGCGGGAGTTACGAGCAGTACTTC. It codes for CASSYDSGSYEQYF.

Here the CDR3 DNA reads TGTGCCAGCAGCTTCCGTGGGGCCTACGAGCAGTACTTC. Translating it yields CASSFRGAYEQYF. This chain links TRBV13 with TRBJ2-7; D gene ambiguous. Germline V gene lookup returns CDR1 PRHDT and CDR2 FYEKMQ (reference sequence). The CDR3 runs to 13 residues. V lost 3 bases, J lost 2 bases, and 8 bases lay in between.

The chain joins TRBV1 to TRBJ1-2; the table's D call of TRBD1 was not tested on the DNA. TRBV1 is a recognized pseudogene. The CDR3 spans 10 residues. The CDR3 region is CTSSPIRYTF. The CDR3 bases are TGCACCAGCAGCCCCATCCGCTACACCTTC.

Details on this clone: The junction departs from the called germline gene at one end, perhaps through a read error. This chain joins TRBV7-7 and TRBJ2-1, with 10 positions matching TRBD2. The germline gives CDR1 SSHAT, CDR2 FNYEAQ (reference sequence). The CDR3 is made up of 16 amino acids. The CDR3 nucleotides are TGTGCTAGCAGCCAGACCCCTAGCGGGGGTTACAATGAGCAGTTCTTC. Its protein product is CASSQTPSGGYNEQFF. Full variable domain (remainder filled in from reference TRBV7-7 and TRBJ2-1): GAGVSQSPRYKVTKRGQDVTLRCDPISSHATLYWYQQALGQGPEFLTYFNYEAQPDKSGLPSDRFSAERPEGSISTLTIQRTEQRDSAMYRCASSQTPSGGYNEQFFGPGTRLTVL.

In regard to this clone: The same CDR3 arises from other DNA sequences in this sample as well. This chain connects TRBV28 to TRBJ2-5, with D possibly TRBD2 on 5 matching bases. Germline CDR1 is MDHEN and CDR2 is SYDVKM. The CDR3 contains 13 residues. V shed 2 bases and J shed 3 bases, with 7 bases lying between them. DNA for the CDR3: TGTGCCAGCAGTTTAATCGGGGAAGAGACCCAGTACTTC. Its translation is CASSLIGEETQYF.

This sequence joins TRBV27 and TRBJ2-7, with D maybe TRBD1 (6 bases). The CDR3 has 15 residues. V lost 5 bases, J lost 1 base, and 15 bases lay in between. In germline, CDR1 is MNHEY, CDR2 SMNVEV (reference sequence). CDR3 nucleotide sequence: TGTGCCAGCAGTATCCGGGGACACCCGTCCTACGAGCAGTACTTC. Translating it yields CASSIRGHPSYEQYF.

The rearrangement uses TRBV7-9 and TRBJ2-4; TRBD1 is a possible D gene (7 bases). The germline V gene encodes CDR1 SEHNR and CDR2 FQNEAQ (reference sequence). Trimming pared 0 bases from V and 0 bases from J, leaving 15 bases between. This CDR3 comprises 18 residues. The CDR3 sequence: CASSLARGEEEAKNIQYF. CDR3 nucleotides: TGTGCCAGCAGCTTAGCCAGGGGGGAGGAAGAAGCCAAAAACATTCAGTACTTC.

As concerns this clone: An end of the junction differs from the germline gene, which may be a read error. This same CDR3 is encoded by further DNA sequences in the sample. This chain connects TRBV6-5 to TRBJ2-1; D call uncertain. Germline V gives CDR1 MNHEY, CDR2 SVGAGI. This CDR3 is 12 amino acids long. CDR3 loop: CASSYSNNEQFF. DNA of the CDR3: TGTGCCAGCAGTTACTCCAACAATGAGCAGTTCTTC.

The chain carries TRBV27 and TRBJ2-7; 14 positions match TRBD2. This CDR3 region has 16 residues. The germline V gene has CDR1 MNHEY and CDR2 SMNVEV (reference sequence). V dropped 5 bases and J dropped 3; count of bases not matched to a gene: 6. The CDR3 coding sequence is TGTGCCAGCAGTACGCCGGGACTAGCGGGAGACTACGAGCAGTACTTC. Protein product: CASSTPGLAGDYEQYF.

The chain joins TRBV6-5 to TRBJ1-6; a weak D match, TRBD1 (5 bases). The germline V gene has CDR1 MNHEY and CDR2 SVGAGI. This CDR3 has 13 amino acids. With 7 bases removed from V and 9 bases from J, the gap between germline ends came to 13 bases. The chain's CDR3 is CASTGALSSPLHF. CDR3 DNA sequence: TGTGCCAGCACCGGGGCCCTGTCTTCACCCCTCCACTTT.

The CDR3 region is CASSQDGGTASGNTIYF. The CDR3, as DNA: TGCGCCAGCAGCCAAGATGGTGGAACAGCCTCTGGAAACACCATATATTTT. The chain carries TRBV4-1 and TRBJ1-3; no reliable D call. CDR1 is MGHRA and CDR2 is YSYEKL in the germline V gene. V was shortened by 0 bases and J by 0 bases, with 12 bases between the two germline ends. The CDR3 contains 17 residues.

This clone has only one observation. The chain recombines TRBV6-5 with TRBJ2-7, with 7 positions matching TRBD1. V lost 5 bases, J lost 4 bases, and 5 bases stayed unmatched. The CDR3 runs 13 residues. Germline-derived CDR1 and CDR2 are MNHEY and SVGAGI. This chain's CDR3 is CASSTQTGYEQYF. CDR3 nucleotides: TGTGCCAGCAGTACACAGACAGGGTACGAGCAGTACTTC.

The rearrangement joins TRBV9 to TRBJ1-1; 8 bases are a match to TRBD1. CDR3 length equals 14 residues. Germline CDR1 and CDR2: SGDLS and YYNGEE. Trimming cost V 3 bases and J 5 bases; bases outside gene matches: 6. The CDR3 DNA reads TGTGCCAGCAGCGGGGCAGGGGGCGATACTGAAGCTTTCTTT. It yields the protein CASSGAGGDTEAFF.

J is TRBJ1-2 and V is TRBV2, with a tentative D call TRBD1 (5 bases). Germline CDR1 and CDR2: SNHLY and FYNNEI. This CDR3 has 14 amino acids. V lost 6 bases and J 6 bases, leaving 17 bases between the germline ends. The CDR3 loop is CASRSGAGLDGYTF. CDR3 in DNA: TGTGCCAGCAGGTCCGGGGCGGGGTTGGATGGCTACACCTTC.

The chain couples TRBV11-2 to TRBJ2-2, with 8 bases matching TRBD2. Germline CDR1 is SGHAT and CDR2 is FQNNGV. Losses at the gene ends were 5 bases for V and 6 bases for J; bases not matched to a gene: 8. The CDR3 totals 15 residues. CDR3 amino acids: CASSPKPGGPGELFF. CDR3 DNA sequence: TGTGCCAGCAGCCCTAAGCCGGGGGGGCCCGGGGAGCTGTTTTTT.

The chain links TRBV15 to TRBJ2-7, with D unclear. Trimming removed 3 bases at V and 6 bases at J, with 12 bases between. CDR1 and CDR2 (germline): LNHNV, YYDKDF (reference sequence). The CDR3 consists of 13 residues. The CDR3 loop is CATSSAQASEQYF. The DNA of the CDR3 is TGTGCCACCAGCAGTGCGCAGGCCTCCGAGCAGTACTTC.

V is TRBV9 and J is TRBJ2-3; 10 nucleotides align to TRBD1. The CDR3 spans 16 residues. The ends lost 3 bases at V and 2 bases at J; junction bases unmatched: 6. Germline V CDR1 and CDR2: SGDLS, YYNGEE. The CDR3 DNA is TGTGCCAGCAGCGGAATGACAGGGGGCTACACAGATACGCAGTATTTT. Its translation is CASSGMTGGYTDTQYF. The variable domain in full, completed from reference TRBV9 and TRBJ2-3, reads DSGVTQTPKHLITATGQRVTLRCSPRSGDLSVYWYQQSLDQGLQFLIQYYNGEERAKGNILERFSAQQFPDLHSELNLSSLELGDSALYFCASSGMTGGYTDTQYFGPGTRLTVL.

The chain carries TRBV6-5 and TRBJ1-3, with D uncertain. Between the trimmed V and J ends, which lost 5 bases and 2 bases, there was a span of 10 bases. Germline loops: CDR1 MNHEY, CDR2 SVGAGI. This CDR3 has 14 residues. CDR3 in DNA: TGTGCCAGCAGTAAATGGGAGCCTGGAAACACCATATATTTT. Protein product: CASSKWEPGNTIYF.

This sequence joins TRBV4-1 and TRBJ2-3; the D gene is possibly TRBD1 (6 bases). Germline CDR1 MGHRA, CDR2 YSYEKL. Trimming shortened V by 3 bases and J by 6 bases, and 13 bases separated the two germline ends. The CDR3 loop spans 14 amino acids. CDR3 bases: TGCGCCAGCAGCCAGACAGGTACTCAGGATACGCAGTATTTT. This translates into CASSQTGTQDTQYF.

The J gene is TRBJ2-2, the V gene TRBV4-3, with 7 bases fitting TRBD2. Germline V gene data show CDR1 as LGHNA and CDR2 as YSLEER. CDR3 size: 16 residues. With V trimmed by 0 bases and J by 5 bases, 6 bases remained unmatched. The DNA of the CDR3 is TGCGCCAGCAGCCAAGAGGGGGGGATCTCTACCGGGGAGCTGTTTTTT. Its translation: CASSQEGGISTGELFF.

This chain uses TRBV5-6 with TRBJ2-1; 11 bases are a match to TRBD2. CDR1 is SGHDT, CDR2 YYEEEE, per germline. There are 14 residues in the CDR3. The V gene end was trimmed by 4 bases and the J gene end by 10 bases; junction bases not matched to a gene: 7. DNA for the CDR3: TGTGCCAGCAGCAGCACCGGGACTAGCGGAGAGCAGTTCTTC. Protein product: CASSSTGTSGEQFF.

The rearrangement joins TRBV6-6 to TRBJ2-3; 7 bases fit TRBD1. Looked up from germline, CDR1 is MNHNY and CDR2 is SVGAGI (reference sequence). This CDR3 region has 16 residues. V was pared by 6 bases and J by 0 bases, with 9 bases of the junction left unmatched. CDR3 residues: CASSQTLTGSTDTQYF. The CDR3 region has the DNA TGTGCCAGCAGCCAAACTCTGACAGGGAGCACAGATACGCAGTATTTT.